The next 17 T cell receptor beta chains were all read from a single sample in a study of identical twins. TCRdb processed the 5' RACE reads anew with MiXCR; each CDR3 protein has one entry. The sample has hundreds of thousands of distinct CDR3 sequences; about 20% are singletons. The same sample was also used in a study of T cells expressing NK-cell markers.

Sequencing was performed on PBMCs. Source of these receptors: a woman between 18 and 29 years old in good health.

This clonotype has more than one count but fewer than ten. V and J are TRBV12-3 or TRBV12-4 and TRBJ2-3; 9 nucleotides line up with TRBD2. The trim removed 4 bases at V and 3 bases at J, leaving 5 bases unmatched. The CDR3 runs to 15 residues. For the CDR3, the DNA is TGTGCCAGCAGTTCCCTTAGCGGGGGTACAGATACGCAGTATTTT. Amino acids: CASSSLSGGTDTQYF.

This clonotype has more than one count but fewer than ten. The chain is built from TRBV29-1 and TRBJ2-3; D remains unclear. Germline CDR1 SQVTM, CDR2 ANQGSEA. V was shortened by 6 bases and J by 2 bases, with 9 bases between the two germline ends. The CDR3 spans 12 residues. The CDR3 DNA sequence: TGCAGCGTCGGGTCACTCACAGATACGCAGTATTTT. It yields the protein CSVGSLTDTQYF.

This clonotype has only a few counts. V and J are TRBV12-3 or TRBV12-4 and TRBJ2-7; TRBD2 matches 9 bases. V lost 4 bases to trimming and J lost 3 bases; unmatched junction nucleotides: 4. The CDR3 contains 14 residues. The DNA of the CDR3 is TGTGCCAGCAGTTCTGGGACTAGCCTCTACGAGCAGTACTTC. It codes for CASSSGTSLYEQYF.

V usage is TRBV29-1 and J usage is TRBJ1-2; a possible D gene is TRBD1 (5 bases). CDR1 is SQVTM and CDR2 is ANQGSEA in the germline V gene. The CDR3 spans 13 residues. The V end lost 2 bases, the J end lost 5 bases, and 12 bases lay between the germline ends. The CDR3 sequence: CSVEPDSWYGYTF. Here the CDR3 DNA reads TGCAGCGTTGAACCTGACAGTTGGTATGGCTACACCTTC.

The J gene is TRBJ2-7, the V gene TRBV15, with D possibly being TRBD2 (6 bases). This CDR3 has 14 amino acids. The V and J ends lost 0 bases and 2 bases respectively, with 8 bases between them. Germline CDR1 and CDR2: LNHNV and YYDKDF (reference sequence). The CDR3 region has the DNA TGTGCCACCAGCAGAGAACTAGCAGCCTACGAGCAGTACTTC. It encodes CATSRELAAYEQYF. The full variable domain, its missing parts supplied by reference TRBV15 and TRBJ2-7, is DAMVIQNPRYQVTQFGKPVTLSCSQTLNHNVMYWYQQKSSQAPKLLFHYYDKDFNNEADTPDNFQSRRPNTSFCFLDIRSPGLGDTAMYLCATSRELAAYEQYFGPGTRLTVT.

The chain has TRBV15 and TRBJ1-1; 7 bases map to TRBD1. CDR1 LNHNV and CDR2 YYDKDF come from the germline V gene (reference sequence). J lost 0 bases, V lost 3 bases, and 7 bases had no gene match. This CDR3 region has 16 residues. CDR3 sequence: CATSSNRGSVNTEAFF. CDR3 coding DNA: TGTGCCACCAGCAGTAACAGGGGTTCGGTGAACACTGAAGCTTTCTTT.

V gene TRBV12-3 or TRBV12-4 combines with J gene TRBJ2-7; 8 nucleotides agree with TRBD1. Trimming removed 4 bases from V and 2 bases from J; junction bases left unmatched: 7. The CDR3 spans 15 residues. The CDR3 region has the DNA TGTGCCAGCAGTTGGGAGACAGGGGCAACCTACGAGCAGTACTTC. This sequence encodes CASSWETGATYEQYF.

This clonotype was observed a few times. V and J are TRBV7-2 and TRBJ2-1; 12 bases are shared with TRBD2. The CDR3 has 16 residues. Trimming took 0 bases from V and 9 from J; bases not matched to a gene: 6. CDR1 and CDR2 from the germline V gene are SGHTA and FQGNSA. The CDR3 here is CASSLALAGGSGEQFF. The CDR3 coding sequence is TGTGCCAGCAGCTTAGCACTAGCGGGAGGTTCCGGTGAGCAGTTCTTC.

This clonotype came up a few times. The chain carries TRBV25-1 and TRBJ2-3; 10 bases are shared with TRBD2. CDR1 is MGHDK and CDR2 is SYGVNS in the germline V gene. CDR3 length equals 15 residues. The J segment lost 5 bases and the V segment lost 5 bases, leaving 7 bases of the junction unmatched. The DNA for the CDR3 is TGTGCCAGCAGTCCTCTAGCGGGAGTCGGAGATACGCAGTATTTT. Amino acid sequence: CASSPLAGVGDTQYF.

This clonotype was detected many times. CDR3 sequence: CASTLLAGNYEQYF. The CDR3 region has the DNA TGTGCCAGCACCTTACTAGCGGGGAATTACGAGCAGTACTTC. The rearrangement joins TRBV12-3 or TRBV12-4 to TRBJ2-7; 10 bases are a match to TRBD2. J lost 4 bases, V lost 7 bases, and 7 bases had no gene match. CDR3 length equals 14 residues.

The chain uses TRBV20-1 and TRBJ2-3, with D possibly TRBD2 on 5 matching bases. Germline V CDR1 and CDR2: DFQATT, SNEGSKA (reference sequence). This CDR3 has 12 residues. With 7 bases removed from V and 1 base from J, the gap between germline ends came to 9 bases. Here the CDR3 DNA reads TGCAGTGTAGCGCTTCGCACAGATACGCAGTATTTT. Translated, it gives CSVALRTDTQYF.

The rearrangement links TRBV7-9 to TRBJ1-2; D remains unclear. Deletions cut 7 bases from V and 6 bases from J, with 12 bases between. The CDR3 loop spans 12 amino acids. Germline assignment: CDR1 SEHNR and CDR2 FQNEAQ (reference sequence). In DNA form, the CDR3 reads TGTGCCAGCACCCTGATGGGTAATGGCTACACCTTC. Translated: CASTLMGNGYTF.

This clonotype was detected a few times. The CDR3 sequence is CASSVQGAGELFF. CDR3 DNA sequence: TGTGCCAGCAGTGTACAGGGGGCCGGGGAGCTGTTTTTT. The J gene is TRBJ2-2, the V gene TRBV2; 8 bases map to TRBD1. From germline, CDR1 is SNHLY and CDR2 FYNNEI. Unmatched junction bases numbered 1, after V lost 4 bases and J lost 6 bases. This CDR3 spans 13 amino acids.

There are a few counts of this clonotype. CDR3 amino acids: CSARDSRRGADTQYF. The CDR3 DNA follows: TGCAGTGCTAGAGATTCGCGGAGAGGGGCAGATACGCAGTATTTT. The V gene is TRBV20-1, the J gene TRBJ2-3, with D possibly being TRBD1 or TRBD2 (5 bases each). The germline gives CDR1 DFQATT, CDR2 SNEGSKA (reference sequence). This CDR3 has 15 amino acids. Deletions cut 0 bases from V and 4 bases from J, with 14 bases between.

In this sample, this clonotype turned up a few times. This chain links TRBV7-9 with TRBJ2-3, with 9 nucleotides matching TRBD2. The CDR3 has 16 residues. With V trimmed by 2 bases and J by 4 bases, 7 bases remained unmatched. Germline loops: CDR1 SEHNR, CDR2 FQNEAQ (reference sequence). This CDR3 reads CASSLLRGGHSDTQYF. CDR3 DNA sequence: TGTGCCAGCAGCTTATTGCGGGGGGGCCATTCAGATACGCAGTATTTT. Supplemented by reference TRBV7-9 and TRBJ2-3, the full variable domain reads DTGVSQNPRHKITKRGQNVTFRCDPISEHNRLYWYRQTLGQGPEFLTYFQNEAQLEKSRLLSDRFSAERPKGSFSTLEIQRTEQGDSAMYLCASSLLRGGHSDTQYFGPGTRLTVL.

This clonotype was recorded at least ten times. The V call is TRBV5-1, the J call TRBJ2-3; 7 bases align to TRBD2. CDR3 length: 14 residues. V was clipped by 4 bases and J by 2 bases; unmatched bases: 4. Germline V gives CDR1 SGHRS, CDR2 YFSETQ. The CDR3 sequence: CASSRAGNTDTQYF. The CDR3 DNA is TGCGCCAGCAGCAGAGCGGGGAACACAGATACGCAGTATTTT.

This clonotype occurred a few times. The chain combines TRBV20-1 with TRBJ2-3; D might be TRBD2 (6 bases). Trimming shortened V by 8 bases and J by 2 bases, and 17 bases separated the two germline ends. The CDR3 totals 14 residues. Germline CDR1 reads DFQATT; CDR2 reads SNEGSKA (reference sequence). CDR3 amino acids: CSYLALNPTDTQYF. CDR3 coding DNA: TGCAGTTATCTAGCGCTTAACCCCACAGATACGCAGTATTTT.